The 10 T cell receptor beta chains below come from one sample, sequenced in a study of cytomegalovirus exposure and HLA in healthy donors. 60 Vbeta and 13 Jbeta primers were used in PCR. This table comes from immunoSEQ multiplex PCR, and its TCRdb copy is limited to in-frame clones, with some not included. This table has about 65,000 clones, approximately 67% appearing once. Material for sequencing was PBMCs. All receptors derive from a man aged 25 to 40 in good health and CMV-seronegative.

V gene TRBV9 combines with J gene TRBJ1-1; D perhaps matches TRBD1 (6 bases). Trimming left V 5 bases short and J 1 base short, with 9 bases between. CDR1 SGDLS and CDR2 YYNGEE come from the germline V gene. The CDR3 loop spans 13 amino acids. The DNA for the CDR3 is TGTGCCAGCAGGCGACAGGCGAACACTGAAGCTTTCTTT. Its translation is CASRRQANTEAFF.

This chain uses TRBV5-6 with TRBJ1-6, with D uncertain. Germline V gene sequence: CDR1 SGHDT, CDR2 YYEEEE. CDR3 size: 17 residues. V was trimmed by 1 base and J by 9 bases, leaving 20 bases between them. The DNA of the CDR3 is TGTGCCAGCAGCTTGCAGGCAGAAGCTCCTATAAGTTCACCCCTCCACTTT. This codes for CASSLQAEAPISSPLHF.

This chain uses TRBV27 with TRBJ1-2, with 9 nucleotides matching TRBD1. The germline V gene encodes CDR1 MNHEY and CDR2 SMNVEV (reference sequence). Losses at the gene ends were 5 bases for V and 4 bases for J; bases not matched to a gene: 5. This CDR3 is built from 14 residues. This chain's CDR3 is CASSATGGGYGYTF. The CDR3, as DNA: TGTGCCAGCAGTGCGACAGGGGGGGGCTATGGCTACACCTTC.

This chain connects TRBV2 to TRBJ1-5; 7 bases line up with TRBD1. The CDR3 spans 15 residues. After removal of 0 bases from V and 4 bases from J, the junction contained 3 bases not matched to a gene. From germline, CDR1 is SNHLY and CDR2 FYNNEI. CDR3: CASSEAGQRNQPQHF. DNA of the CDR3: TGTGCCAGCAGTGAAGCGGGACAGAGGAATCAGCCCCAGCATTTT.

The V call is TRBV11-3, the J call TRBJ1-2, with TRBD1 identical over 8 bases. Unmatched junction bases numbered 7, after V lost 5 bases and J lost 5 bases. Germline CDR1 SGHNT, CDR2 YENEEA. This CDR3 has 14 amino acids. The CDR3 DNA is TGTGCCAGCAGCAGGACAGGGAATAAGTATGGCTACACCTTC. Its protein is CASSRTGNKYGYTF.

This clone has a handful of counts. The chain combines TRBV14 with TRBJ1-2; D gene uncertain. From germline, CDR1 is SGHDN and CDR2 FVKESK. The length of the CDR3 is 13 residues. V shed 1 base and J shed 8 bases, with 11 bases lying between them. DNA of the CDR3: TGTGCCAGCAGCCAAGCTGCACTCAGGGGCTACACCTTC. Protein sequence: CASSQAALRGYTF.

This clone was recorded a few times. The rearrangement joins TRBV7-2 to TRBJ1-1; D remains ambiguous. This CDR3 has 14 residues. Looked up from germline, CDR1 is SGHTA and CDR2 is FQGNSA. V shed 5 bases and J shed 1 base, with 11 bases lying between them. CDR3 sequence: CASSRGGPNTEAFF. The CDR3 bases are TGTGCCAGCAGCCGAGGAGGACCGAACACTGAAGCTTTCTTT.

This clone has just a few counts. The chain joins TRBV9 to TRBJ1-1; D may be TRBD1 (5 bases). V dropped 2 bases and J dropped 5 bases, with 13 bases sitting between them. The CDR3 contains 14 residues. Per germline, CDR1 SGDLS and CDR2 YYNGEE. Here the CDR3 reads CASSVMGKGTEAFF. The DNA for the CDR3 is TGTGCCAGCAGCGTCATGGGTAAGGGGACTGAAGCTTTCTTT.

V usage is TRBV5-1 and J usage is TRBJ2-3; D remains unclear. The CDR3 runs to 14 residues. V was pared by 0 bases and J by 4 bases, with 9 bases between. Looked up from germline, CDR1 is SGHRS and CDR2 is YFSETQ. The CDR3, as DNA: TGCGCCAGCAGCTTGGGCCCCCAGGCAGATACGCAGTATTTT. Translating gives CASSLGPQADTQYF.

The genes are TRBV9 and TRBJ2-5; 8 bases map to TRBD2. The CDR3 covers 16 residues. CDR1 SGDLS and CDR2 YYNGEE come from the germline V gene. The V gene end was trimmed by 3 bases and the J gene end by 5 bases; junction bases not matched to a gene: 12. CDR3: CASSAASGGPGETQYF. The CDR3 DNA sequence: TGTGCCAGCAGCGCAGCGTCGGGGGGGCCGGGGGAGACCCAGTACTTC.